The 17 T cell receptor beta chains below all came from one sample that was sequenced in a study of neurological immune-mediated disorders. A single record per CDR3 protein comes from TCRdb applying MiXCR to the 5' RACE reads. The sample holds roughly 61,000 distinct CDR3 sequences, less than 25% seen once. Time point reported: technical triplicate 2. Material for sequencing was PBMCs. These receptors were collected from a man between 60 and 75 years old with HTLV-1-associated myelopathy (HAM/TSP).

This clonotype was seen ten or more times. The V gene is TRBV5-6, the J gene TRBJ2-5, with 7 positions matching TRBD2. V dropped 4 bases and J dropped 4; count of bases not matched to a gene: 7. Per germline, CDR1 SGHDT and CDR2 YYEEEE. The CDR3 is made up of 14 amino acids. CDR3 in DNA: TGTGCCAGCAGCCGACCGGGAGGAGCAGAGACCCAGTACTTC. Amino acids: CASSRPGGAETQYF.

The chain recombines TRBV20-1 with TRBJ2-3, with 7 bases lining up with TRBD2. Trimming at V came to 1 base and at J to 4 bases, leaving 5 bases not matched to a gene. The CDR3 sequence is 14 residues long. CDR1 and CDR2 from the germline V gene are DFQATT and SNEGSKA (reference sequence). Written as DNA, the CDR3 is TGCAGTGCTAGAGGGCGGGAGTGGTCAGATACGCAGTATTTT. The encoded protein is CSARGREWSDTQYF.

A note on this clonotype: This clone may be a read error of a much larger clone one base away. The rearrangement uses TRBV7-9 and TRBJ1-5; D call uncertain. Between the trimmed V and J ends, which lost 1 base and 10 bases, there was a span of 11 bases. This CDR3 contains 13 residues. Germline assignment: CDR1 SEHNR and CDR2 FQNEAQ (reference sequence). The DNA of the CDR3 is TGTGCCAGCAGCTTAGAGGGCGAAATTCCCCAGCATTTT. This encodes CASSLEGEIPQHF.

The V and J genes are TRBV19 and TRBJ2-5; possible D gene TRBD1, 6 bases. Germline-derived CDR1 and CDR2 are LNHDA and SQIVND (reference sequence). Between the trimmed V and J ends, which lost 4 bases and 2 bases, there was a span of 17 bases. The CDR3 totals 16 residues. The CDR3 region has the DNA TGTGCCAGTAGTAAAAAAGGGTTGAGGGGGCAAGAGACCCAGTACTTC. Translating gives CASSKKGLRGQETQYF.

The table lists this clonotype with many counts. V is TRBV5-6 and J is TRBJ2-7, with D perhaps matching TRBD1 (6 bases). This CDR3 has 15 residues. The germline V gene encodes CDR1 SGHDT and CDR2 YYEEEE. Trimming stripped 4 bases from V and 1 base from J, with 15 bases between. The CDR3 here is CASSPARRGSYEQYF. CDR3 sequence (DNA): TGTGCCAGCAGCCCCGCCCGCAGGGGATCCTACGAGCAGTACTTC.

The sample holds many counts of this clonotype. The V and J genes are TRBV6-5 and TRBJ2-1, with 7 bases lining up with TRBD2. The trim removed 5 bases at V and 3 bases at J, leaving 7 bases unmatched. This CDR3 spans 15 amino acids. In germline, CDR1 is MNHEY, CDR2 SVGAGI. Here the CDR3 reads CASSTSRDYYNEQFF. The CDR3, as DNA: TGTGCCAGCAGTACAAGCCGGGACTACTACAATGAGCAGTTCTTC.

V and J are TRBV3-1 and TRBJ2-7; the D is unclear. Deletions cut 1 base from V and 4 bases from J, with 14 bases between. In germline, CDR1 is LGHDT, CDR2 YNNKEL (reference sequence). This CDR3 is 15 amino acids long. CDR3 nucleotides: TGTGCCAGCAGCCAAGCTCAGTGGAGCTTTTACGAGCAGTACTTC. Its translation is CASSQAQWSFYEQYF.

V usage is TRBV18 and J usage is TRBJ2-3; D is unclear. The CDR3 contains 14 residues. The V end lost 4 bases, the J end lost 2 bases, and 10 bases lay between the germline ends. CDR1 is KGHSH and CDR2 is LQKENI in the germline V gene. CDR3 sequence: CASSRTSVTDTQYF. The CDR3 nucleotides read TGTGCCAGCTCACGAACATCCGTCACAGATACGCAGTATTTT.

This clonotype appeared many times. This chain links TRBV5-1 with TRBJ1-3; D is unclear. V lost 0 bases to trimming and J lost 2 bases, with 9 bases between them. The CDR3 is made up of 15 amino acids. Germline V lookup: CDR1 SGHRS, CDR2 YFSETQ. The CDR3 protein is CASSLGPGTGNTIYF. The CDR3 nucleotides are TGCGCCAGCAGCTTGGGTCCGGGAACTGGAAACACCATATATTTT.

This clonotype was seen ten or more times. The rearrangement links TRBV2 to TRBJ1-5, with 7 bases aligning to TRBD1. The CDR3 length is 14 residues. The germline gives CDR1 SNHLY, CDR2 FYNNEI. V was pared by 2 bases and J by 2 bases, with 0 bases of the junction left unmatched. The CDR3 protein is CASSEQGGNQPQHF. In nucleotides, the CDR3 is TGTGCCAGCAGTGAACAGGGGGGCAATCAGCCCCAGCATTTT.

The table lists this clonotype with many counts. The rearrangement uses TRBV6-6 and TRBJ1-5; D not certain. There are 15 residues in the CDR3. In germline, CDR1 is MNHNY, CDR2 SVGAGI (reference sequence). Between the trimmed V and J ends, which lost 5 bases and 9 bases, there was a span of 20 bases. CDR3 protein: CASSQDLSRGSPQHF. The CDR3 DNA follows: TGTGCCAGCAGTCAAGATTTGTCCCGAGGATCGCCCCAGCATTTT.

The table lists this clonotype with many counts. This sequence joins TRBV4-1 and TRBJ1-6; TRBD1 is a possible D gene (6 bases). Trimming took off 3 bases at V and 0 bases at J, with 18 bases between the two ends. CDR3 length: 19 residues. Germline CDR1 reads MGHRA; CDR2 reads YSYEKL. CDR3 bases: TGCGCCAGCAGCCAGGCCCCGATTGGGACAAGCTCCTATAATTCACCCCTCCACTTT. Translated, it gives CASSQAPIGTSSYNSPLHF.

In this sample, this clonotype turned up many times. V gene TRBV5-1 combines with J gene TRBJ1-5; 8 bases map to TRBD1. The CDR3 totals 18 residues. CDR1 and CDR2 (germline): SGHRS, YFSETQ. Germline trimming cut 4 bases from V and 5 bases from J; bases unmatched to any gene: 17. CDR3 region: CASSPMPPRTGQYQPQHF. The CDR3 DNA reads as TGCGCCAGCAGCCCAATGCCCCCTAGGACAGGGCAATATCAGCCCCAGCATTTT.

This clonotype was found many times. The rearrangement uses TRBV2 and TRBJ2-5, with D possibly TRBD1 on 6 matching bases. Germline values: CDR1 SNHLY, CDR2 FYNNEI. V lost 5 bases, J lost 4 bases, and 14 bases lay in between. The CDR3 length is 14 residues. The CDR3 loop is CASSPTGLGETQYF. The CDR3 DNA sequence: TGTGCCAGCAGTCCTACAGGGCTAGGAGAGACCCAGTACTTC. The full variable domain, its missing parts supplied by reference TRBV2 and TRBJ2-5, is EPEVTQTPSHQVTQMGQEVILRCVPISNHLYFYWYRQILGQKVEFLVSFYNNEISEKSEIFDDQFSVERPDGSNFTLKIRSTKLEDSAMYFCASSPTGLGETQYFGPGTRLLVL.

This clonotype occurred many times. The chain combines TRBV6-6 with TRBJ1-1; tentative D call: TRBD1 (5 bases). CDR1 is MNHNY and CDR2 is SVGAGI in the germline V gene (reference sequence). V was shortened by 2 bases and J by 6 bases, with 7 bases between the two germline ends. CDR3 size: 12 residues. CDR3 sequence reads: CASSYGGAEAFF. CDR3 in DNA: TGTGCCAGCAGTTACGGGGGGGCTGAAGCTTTCTTT.

This clonotype was seen repeatedly, ten times or more. The chain combines TRBV28 with TRBJ2-3, with 10 positions matching TRBD1. V trimming: 2 bases; J trimming: 5 bases; junction bases outside the gene matches: 4. CDR1 MDHEN and CDR2 SYDVKM come from the germline V gene. This CDR3 contains 15 residues. CDR3 sequence reads: CASSLGGTGEDTQYF. DNA for the CDR3: TGTGCCAGCAGTTTAGGGGGGACAGGGGAAGATACGCAGTATTTT.

This clonotype has at least ten counts. V gene TRBV12-3 or TRBV12-4 combines with J gene TRBJ2-1, with 9 bases that match TRBD1. The CDR3 contains 18 residues. V trimming: 3 bases; J trimming: 4 bases; junction bases outside the gene matches: 13. CDR3 sequence: CASSFTGSTGGGYNEQFF. DNA for the CDR3: TGTGCCAGCAGTTTCACTGGGTCGACAGGGGGAGGGTACAATGAGCAGTTCTTC.